This TCR beta chain was retrieved from a study of cytomegalovirus exposure and HLA in healthy donors. Study details: An earlier analysis identified fewer than 130 million unique TCR beta sequences in 150 million to 200 million T cells.

Concerning this clone itself: Antigen specificity is unknown.

This PCR relied on a set of 60 Vbeta primers and 13 Jbeta primers. This table comes from immunoSEQ multiplex PCR, and its TCRdb copy is limited to in-frame clones, with some not included. Among over 150,000 clones listed, about four fifths were seen once. This CDR3 is built from 15 residues. The ends lost 5 bases at V and 0 bases at J; junction bases unmatched: 3. Germline CDR1 reads SGHAT; CDR2 reads FQNNGV. Study outcomes and limitations: Researchers reported in a later analysis that a missense DCLRE1C variant was tied to TCR beta V- and J-gene trimming. TCR beta sequences reportedly predicted most subjects' HLA-A and HLA-B alleles accurately. Listed as cytomegalovirus-associated were over 150 TCR beta chains.

The source of this sequence is a woman aged 45-60 years in good health and CMV-seropositive. The genes are TRBV11-2 and TRBJ1-3; 8 bases line up with TRBD1. Sequenced sample: PBMCs. CDR3 in amino acids: CASSPDRVSGNTIYF. In DNA form, the CDR3 reads TGTGCCAGCAGCCCGGACAGGGTCTCTGGAAACACCATATATTTT.